The TCR beta chain under discussion was sequenced for a study of long-term antiretroviral therapy in people with HIV (dated by TCRdb to 2021 to 2024). In the study overall: The earliest samples were collected roughly a decade before the 2015 WHO recommendation for immediate ART, at a time when ART was usually postponed until CD4 counts fell. A retrospective serial study tested whether changes in peripheral blood TRB repertoire composition and diversity were associated with ART initiation and durable HIV suppression. A total of 192 cryopreserved PBMC samples came from 25 to 30 adults with confirmed HIV infection and were collected serially over a mean of roughly 6 years (range 1-12). About 40% of the 30 participants with HIV were female. No cross-contamination during QIAcube processing was shown when test extractions of a monoclonal T-cell line were performed alongside around 30 polyclonal samples.

In its sample, this clone comes out as medium-sized (0.01 to 0.1%). Its antigen has not been determined. No much larger clonotype is one base removed from it; base qualities were not supplied. CDR1 is given as MNHEY and CDR2 as SVGAGI, both from the germline V gene. From its cysteine to its phenylalanine, the CDR3 spans 14 amino acids. Only the CDR3 part of the read is kept: 42 bases, read in frame from the first base. Here V drops 5 bases and J drops 7 bases, and the junction holds 4 bases not matched to any gene. To be included, a participant needed at least one PBMC sample from before ART initiation plus at least two post-ART samples. Every participant with HIV received treatment in the United States of America. Before DNA extraction, cryopreserved samples containing roughly 0.9-11 million PBMC were thawed and washed. At the time of the earliest PBMC sample, participants with HIV were aged between about 20 and 60 years. Per participant, PBMC samples came from 1-4 timepoints prior to ART initiation and 2-8 timepoints following ART initiation, for a median of 7 samples. For every participant, serial HIV viral load, CD4+ T-cell count, ART history and demographic data were obtained. A Qiagen kit on a QIAcube was used to extract genomic DNA from unsorted PBMC, with samples processed in batches of 12.

The immunoSEQ hsTCRB v3.0 assay was used at survey level resolution to sequence the TRB variable region. A depth of roughly 35,000-50,000 T-cell genomes per sample was targeted for TRB sequencing. TRB libraries were pooled and sequenced on an Illumina MiSeq using a v3 150-cycle kit. The authors' pipeline ran thus. Repertoire analysis was run in R within a reproducible Nextflow workflow that covered QC, data transformation and analysis. Custom analyses were implemented in LymphoSeq2, an R package for AIRR-Seq data exploration. A handful of samples that produced fewer than 5000 total TRB sequences were removed, so 180 or so HIV repertoires were analyzed. Among the approximately 180 retained HIV repertoires, 59 were collected before ART initiation and roughly 130 were collected after ART initiation. Repertoires were downsampled to 5000 TRB nucleotide sequences, and summary statistics were averaged over 100 downsampling iterations. Only TRB sequences with CDR3 regions of at least seven amino acids were retained for analysis. A Shannon entropy-derived clonality score and the Gini coefficient were used to measure diversity. Repertoire networks linked the top 5000 CDR3 amino acid sequences whenever two sequences differed by an edit distance of one. Antigen specificity groups and MHC restriction were predicted for TRB CDR3 amino acid sequences with GLIPH2. CDR3 amino acid sequences were matched against VDJdb and McPAS-TCR to flag known CMV, EBV, HIV or tissue antigen associations. Pre-ART, post-ART and control groups were compared with Wilcoxon signed-rank tests and Holm-Bonferroni correction. In TCRdb, the immuneACCESS table is reduced to in-frame sequences with V and J assigned. These tables do not hold every clone; where another copy was compared, an unresolved V gene accounts for under half, and the others remain unexplained. Clonal size and the V and J genes are those of that table, whereas D and trimming came from the DNA. Present in this sample are about 17,000 clones, approximately 85% of which were seen just once. Roughly 8% of the sample goes to the ten largest clones.

Broader findings and caveats from the paper: Expanded TRB clones identified before ART initiation dominated the repertoire at all time points, although this dominance fluctuated and declined in many PLHIV after ART. ART initiation was associated with a significant increase in TRB diversity, but diversity stayed significantly below transplant donor controls even after long-term ART. Narrower CDR3 length ranges were observed in HIV repertoires than in controls, and an antigen-experienced repertoire with only a slight naive shift after ART was suggested by the network structure. Because pre-ART samples had limited cell numbers, unsorted PBMC were profiled rather than sorted CD4+ and CD8+ T cells. Inferences about post-ART repertoire changes are limited because no data were available on ART adherence, viral resistance or therapy changes. The samples were dated from about 2004 to 2017, and the ART regimens that were used may be less effective than current ART regimens. Since PBMC availability was limited, sequencing covered only the TCR beta chain, with no alpha chain pairing.

The sequencing used unsorted PBMCs, collected at the start of antiretroviral therapy. This receptor was taken from a man aged 25 to 40 with HIV. The V gene is TRBV6-5 and the J gene is TRBJ2-1, with TRBD2 identical over 11 junction bases. For the CDR3, the sequence is CASSIAGGPNEQFF. In nucleotides, the sequence is TGTGCCAGCAGTATAGCGGGGGGGCCTAATGAGCAGTTCTTC.